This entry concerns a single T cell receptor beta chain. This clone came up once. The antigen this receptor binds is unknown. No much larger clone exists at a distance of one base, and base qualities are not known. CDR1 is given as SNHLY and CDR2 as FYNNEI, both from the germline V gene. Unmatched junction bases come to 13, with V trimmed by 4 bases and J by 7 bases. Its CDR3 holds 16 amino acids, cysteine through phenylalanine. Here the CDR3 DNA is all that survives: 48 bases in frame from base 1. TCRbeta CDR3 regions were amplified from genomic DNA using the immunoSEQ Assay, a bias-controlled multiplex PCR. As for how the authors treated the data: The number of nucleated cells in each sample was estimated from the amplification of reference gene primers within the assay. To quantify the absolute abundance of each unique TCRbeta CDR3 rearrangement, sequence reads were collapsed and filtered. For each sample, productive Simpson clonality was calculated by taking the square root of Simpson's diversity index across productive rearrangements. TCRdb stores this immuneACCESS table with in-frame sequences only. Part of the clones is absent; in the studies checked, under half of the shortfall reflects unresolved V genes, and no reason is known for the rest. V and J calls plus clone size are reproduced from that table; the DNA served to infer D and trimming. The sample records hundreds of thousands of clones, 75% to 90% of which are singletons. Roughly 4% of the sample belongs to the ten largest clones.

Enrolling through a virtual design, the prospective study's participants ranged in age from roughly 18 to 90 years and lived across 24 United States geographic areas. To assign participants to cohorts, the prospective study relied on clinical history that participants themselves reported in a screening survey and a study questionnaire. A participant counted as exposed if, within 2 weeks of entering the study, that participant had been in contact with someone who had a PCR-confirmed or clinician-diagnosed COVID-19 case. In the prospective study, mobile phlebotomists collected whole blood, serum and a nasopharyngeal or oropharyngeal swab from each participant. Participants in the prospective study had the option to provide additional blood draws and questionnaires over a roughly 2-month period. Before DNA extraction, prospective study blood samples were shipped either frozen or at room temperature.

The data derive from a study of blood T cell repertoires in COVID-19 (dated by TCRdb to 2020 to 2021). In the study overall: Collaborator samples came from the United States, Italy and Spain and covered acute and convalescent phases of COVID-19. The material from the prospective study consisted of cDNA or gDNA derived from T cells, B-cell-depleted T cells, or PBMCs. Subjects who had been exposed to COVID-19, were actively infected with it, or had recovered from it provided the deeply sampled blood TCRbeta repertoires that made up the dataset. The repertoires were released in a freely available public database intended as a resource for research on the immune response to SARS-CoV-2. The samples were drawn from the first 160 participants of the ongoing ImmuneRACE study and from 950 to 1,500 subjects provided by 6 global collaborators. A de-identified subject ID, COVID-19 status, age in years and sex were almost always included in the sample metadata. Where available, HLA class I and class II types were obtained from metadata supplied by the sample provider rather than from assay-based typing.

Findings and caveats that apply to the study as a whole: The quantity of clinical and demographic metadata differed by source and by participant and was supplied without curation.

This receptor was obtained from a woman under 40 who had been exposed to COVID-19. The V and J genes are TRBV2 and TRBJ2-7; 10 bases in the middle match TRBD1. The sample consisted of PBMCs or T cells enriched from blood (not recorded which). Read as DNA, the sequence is TGTGCCAGCAGTGGGAGGCGGGGACAGGGGCCGGGGGAGCAGTACTTC. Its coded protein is CASSGRRGQGPGEQYF.